This TCR beta chain is from a study of shared clonotypes between healthy human individuals. Germline loops: CDR1 LGHNA, CDR2 YSLEER. V was clipped by 0 bases and J by 1 base, with 12 bases between them. The CDR3 runs 16 residues. Data came from immunoSEQ multiplex PCR; TCRdb stores just in-frame clones and leaves some out. The sample contains approximately 1,500,000 clones, 95% to 99% of which appear only once. Every donor, a Caucasian adult, lived in Nashville, Tennessee. General study results and limits: Clonotypes shared by all four sorted-subset donors had higher generation probabilities than non-shared clonotypes.

Notes on this clone: The antigen remains undetermined.

The V gene is TRBV4-3, the J gene TRBJ1-1, with D perhaps TRBD1 (6 bases). Sequencing used naive CD4+ T cells sorted from blood. The subset is: CD45RA+ positively selected. This sequence originates from a man aged 25-45 years in good health. Here the CDR3 DNA reads TGCGCCAGCAGCCAAGATTCCGGCAGGGGGAACACTGAAGCTTTCTTT. Its translation: CASSQDSGRGNTEAFF.